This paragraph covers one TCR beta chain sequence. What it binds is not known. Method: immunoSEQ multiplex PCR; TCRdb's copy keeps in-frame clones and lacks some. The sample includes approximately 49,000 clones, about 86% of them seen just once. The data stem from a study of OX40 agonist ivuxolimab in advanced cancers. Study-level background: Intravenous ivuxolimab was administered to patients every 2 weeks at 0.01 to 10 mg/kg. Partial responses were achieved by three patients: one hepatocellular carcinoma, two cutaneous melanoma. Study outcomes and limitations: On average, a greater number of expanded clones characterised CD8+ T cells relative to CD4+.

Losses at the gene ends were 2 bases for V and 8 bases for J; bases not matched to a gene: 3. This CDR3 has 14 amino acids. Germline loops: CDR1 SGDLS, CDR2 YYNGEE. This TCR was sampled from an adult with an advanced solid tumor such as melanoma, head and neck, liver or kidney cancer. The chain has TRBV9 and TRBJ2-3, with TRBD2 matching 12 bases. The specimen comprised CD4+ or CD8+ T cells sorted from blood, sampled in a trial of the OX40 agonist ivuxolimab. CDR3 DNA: TGTGCCAGCAGCGTTTGGACTAGCGGGACTACGCAGTATTTT. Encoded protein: CASSVWTSGTTQYF.